Shown below are 25 T cell receptor beta chains from a single sample sequenced in a study of T cell repertoires in cytomegalovirus infection (dated by TCRdb to about 2019). Read against the paper, the sample's treatment or condition label means: in vitro stimulation with specific CMV peptide epitopes to enrich CMV-specific T cells. The listed sequencing device is Illumina HiSeq 1500. TCRdb itself trimmed the public reads at Q25 with fastp, ran MiXCR and retained productive beta chains. Entries that share a CDR3 protein sequence are merged under the most common genes and DNA. Across this sample there are fewer than 850,000 distinct CDR3 sequences, with 25% to 30% seen only once. Around 13% of the sample goes to the ten largest clones. Their target antigens are unknown. Sequences were derived from cultured CD8+ T cells from PBMCs, sampled from culture after CMV antigen stimulation. These receptors all come from a human donor in good health (CMV status not recorded). Some clones in this sample may be carry-over from other donors' samples.

The V and J genes are TRBV12-3 or TRBV12-4 and TRBJ2-1; D remains unclear. Deletions cut 6 bases from V and 9 bases from J, with 9 bases between. CDR3 size: 11 residues. CDR3 sequence: CASSSVAEQFF. Written as DNA, the CDR3 is TGTGCCAGCAGCTCAGTGGCTGAGCAGTTCTTC.

This clonotype has just a few counts. The chain couples TRBV12-5 to TRBJ1-1; D is uncertain. The CDR3 is 15 amino acids. The germline V and J ends were trimmed by 3 bases and 1 base, with 12 bases remaining between them. Germline CDR1 and CDR2: LGHNT and FRNRAP. The CDR3 sequence is CASGFWSPPNTEAFF. The DNA of the CDR3 is TGTGCTAGTGGTTTTTGGAGTCCCCCGAACACTGAAGCTTTCTTT. The complete variable domain, with remaining parts taken from reference TRBV12-5 and TRBJ1-1, reads DARVTQTPRHKVTEMGQEVTMRCQPILGHNTVFWYRQTMMQGLELLAYFRNRAPLDDSGMPKDRFSAEMPDATLATLKIQPSEPRDSAVYFCASGFWSPPNTEAFFGQGTRLTVV.

The rearrangement links TRBV7-6 to TRBJ2-2, with D uncertain. From germline, CDR1 is SGHVS and CDR2 FNYEAQ. Between the trimmed V and J ends, which lost 3 bases and 1 base, there was a span of 12 bases. CDR3 length equals 16 residues. The CDR3 coding sequence is TGTGCCAGCAGCTTCATACAAGGATTGAACACCGGGGAGCTGTTTTTT. As protein: CASSFIQGLNTGELFF.

V gene TRBV19 combines with J gene TRBJ2-1; TRBD1 matches 7 bases. The CDR3 has 16 amino acids. Germline V gene data show CDR1 as LNHDA and CDR2 as SQIVND (reference sequence). J lost 5 bases, V lost 5 bases, and 12 bases had no gene match. CDR3 amino acids: CASSPFDRVTHNEQFF. For the CDR3, the DNA is TGTGCCAGTAGTCCCTTCGACAGGGTGACACACAATGAGCAGTTCTTC.

The chain employs TRBV7-9 and TRBJ1-1, with D unresolved. Germline CDR1 is SEHNR and CDR2 is FQNEAQ (reference sequence). This CDR3 spans 13 amino acids. V was cut by 5 bases and J by 5 bases, with 12 bases left in between. The CDR3 region is CASSLPGETEAFF. CDR3 DNA: TGTGCCAGCAGCCTCCCGGGTGAGACTGAAGCTTTCTTT.

This clonotype was counted between two and nine times. This chain connects TRBV10-3 to TRBJ2-3; possibly TRBD1 or TRBD2 for D (5 bases each). V was shortened by 6 bases and J by 3 bases, with 16 bases between the two germline ends. This CDR3 is built from 15 residues. CDR1 ENHRY and CDR2 SYGVKD come from the germline V gene. As DNA, the CDR3 is TGTGCCATCAGCTCCCGGGACCCAAAGACAGATACGCAGTATTTT. This codes for CAISSRDPKTDTQYF.

This clonotype was counted a few times. This chain joins TRBV7-9 and TRBJ2-2, with 7 bases identical to TRBD2. V gave up 1 base and J gave up 3 bases; unmatched junction bases: 2. This CDR3 is built from 15 residues. CDR1 is SEHNR, CDR2 FQNEAQ, per germline (reference sequence). CDR3 nucleotide sequence: TGTGCCAGCAGCTTAGGTACTAGCGACACCGGGGAGCTGTTTTTT. Translated: CASSLGTSDTGELFF. The full variable domain, completed using reference TRBV7-9 and TRBJ2-2, is DTGVSQNPRHKITKRGQNVTFRCDPISEHNRLYWYRQTLGQGPEFLTYFQNEAQLEKSRLLSDRFSAERPKGSFSTLEIQRTEQGDSAMYLCASSLGTSDTGELFFGEGSRLTVL.

This clonotype was seen repeatedly, ten times or more. The chain combines TRBV7-2 with TRBJ1-2, with 8 bases matching TRBD1. V lost 4 bases and J lost 2; bases outside the gene matches: 12. The CDR3 is 17 amino acids. The V gene's germline CDR1 is SGHTA and CDR2 FQGNSA. CDR3: CASSSGQGLRANYGYTF. CDR3 in DNA: TGTGCCAGCAGCTCTGGACAGGGCCTCAGGGCCAACTATGGCTACACCTTC.

This clonotype was counted only a few times. The J gene is TRBJ1-1, the V gene TRBV7-2; perhaps TRBD1 as D (6 bases). This CDR3 comprises 14 residues. Deletions cut 5 bases from V and 4 bases from J, with 14 bases between. Germline values: CDR1 SGHTA, CDR2 FQGNSA. The CDR3 coding sequence is TGTGCCAGCAGCACCAGAGGGGGGGGCACTGAAGCTTTCTTT. This gives the protein CASSTRGGGTEAFF.

This rearrangement joins TRBV4-2 to TRBJ2-4, with D possibly being TRBD1 or TRBD2 (6 bases each). CDR3 length: 16 amino acids. V was trimmed by 4 bases and J by 9 bases, leaving 22 bases between them. Per germline, CDR1 LGHNA and CDR2 YNFKEQ. CDR3 residues: CASSPGPNLGGSIQYF. The CDR3 region has the DNA TGTGCCAGCAGCCCGGGGCCTAACCTAGGGGGGAGCATTCAGTACTTC.

V and J are TRBV4-1 and TRBJ2-1; D gene unclear. In germline, CDR1 is MGHRA, CDR2 YSYEKL. V gave up 0 bases and J gave up 2 bases, with 14 bases separating them. This CDR3 spans 17 amino acids. CDR3 bases: TGCGCCAGCAGCCAAGAGTCTAGACCGGACCCCTACAATGAGCAGTTCTTC. This encodes CASSQESRPDPYNEQFF.

This clonotype was picked up a small number of times. The chain combines TRBV20-1 with TRBJ1-2, with 9 positions matching TRBD1. CDR1 is DFQATT, CDR2 SNEGSKA, per germline (reference sequence). CDR3 size: 17 residues. The V and J ends lost 6 bases and 2 bases, in that order; junction bases with no gene match: 16. The CDR3 nucleotides are TGCAGTGCCCCGGCGGTCGTACAGGGGGCGGTGAACTATGGCTACACCTTC. Translation gives CSAPAVVQGAVNYGYTF.

V is TRBV5-4 and J is TRBJ1-1; TRBD1 agrees at 7 bases. V was clipped by 0 bases and J by 5 bases; unmatched bases: 7. This CDR3 is 15 amino acids long. Germline CDR1 is SGHNT and CDR2 is YYREEE (reference sequence). The CDR3 protein is CASSLGRQGGTEAFF. CDR3 nucleotide sequence: TGTGCCAGCAGCTTGGGCCGACAGGGCGGAACTGAAGCTTTCTTT. The full variable domain, rest sourced from reference TRBV5-4 and TRBJ1-1, is ETGVTQSPTHLIKTRGQQVTLRCSSQSGHNTVSWYQQALGQGPQFIFQYYREEENGRGNFPPRFSGLQFPNYSSELNVNALELDDSALYLCASSLGRQGGTEAFFGQGTRLTVV.

This clonotype was counted between two and nine times. The CDR3 bases are TGTGCCAGCAGAACAGGGAACTCACCCCTCCACTTT. Protein: CASRTGNSPLHF. J is TRBJ1-6 and V is TRBV27; D is possibly TRBD1 (6 bases). Germline CDR1 MNHEY, CDR2 SMNVEV (reference sequence). CDR3 length: 12 amino acids. The V gene lost 6 bases and the J gene lost 10 bases, with 10 bases spanning the gap.

This clonotype was counted ten times or more. This chain's CDR3 is CASSGRGRNTEAFF. DNA of the CDR3: TGTGCCAGCAGCGGACGGGGTCGAAACACTGAAGCTTTCTTT. This rearrangement joins TRBV6-1 to TRBJ1-1; no firm D call. The CDR3 is 14 residues long. Trimming removed 6 bases from V and 2 bases from J, with 13 bases in between. Germline CDR1 and CDR2: MNHNS and SASEGT.

The chain joins TRBV10-3 to TRBJ2-7; 8 nucleotides match TRBD1. This CDR3 contains 15 residues. Germline loops: CDR1 ENHRY, CDR2 SYGVKD. J gave up 3 bases and V 5 bases, and 9 bases lay outside the gene matches. The CDR3 here is CAISPTGADGYEQYF. CDR3 nucleotide sequence: TGTGCCATCAGTCCGACAGGGGCAGACGGCTACGAGCAGTACTTC.

The chain combines TRBV6-1 with TRBJ2-2; D perhaps matches TRBD1 (5 bases). The CDR3 has 18 residues. The V gene's germline CDR1 is MNHNS and CDR2 SASEGT. The germline V and J ends were trimmed by 5 bases and 3 bases, with 22 bases remaining between them. The CDR3 reads CASSYPPHVREDTGELFF. In nucleotides, the CDR3 is TGTGCCAGCAGTTACCCTCCTCACGTCAGGGAAGACACCGGGGAGCTGTTTTTT.

This clonotype was recorded a few times. V gene TRBV15 combines with J gene TRBJ1-5, with D possibly matching TRBD1 (6 bases). The CDR3 runs to 14 residues. The V end lost 3 bases, the J end lost 7 bases, and 13 bases lay between the germline ends. Per germline, CDR1 LNHNV and CDR2 YYDKDF (reference sequence). The CDR3 DNA reads TGTGCCACCAGCAGCGGGGGGGGCTGGCAGCCCCAGCATTTT. This translates into CATSSGGGWQPQHF.

The rearrangement uses TRBV27 and TRBJ2-7; TRBD2 matches 10 bases. The germline V gene encodes CDR1 MNHEY and CDR2 SMNVEV (reference sequence). Unmatched junction bases numbered 4, after V lost 3 bases and J lost 5 bases. The CDR3 has 14 amino acids. For the CDR3, the DNA is TGTGCCAGCAGTTTGGTCCTAGCGGGGGACGAGCAGTACTTC. Translation: CASSLVLAGDEQYF.

The chain uses TRBV5-1 and TRBJ1-4; no firm D call. The CDR3 is 17 residues long. The germline V and J ends were trimmed by 0 bases and 0 bases, with 12 bases remaining between them. Germline CDR1 reads SGHRS; CDR2 reads YFSETQ. The DNA of the CDR3 is TGCGCCAGCAGCTTGGCCTGGGCAACTGCAACTAATGAAAAACTGTTTTTT. It codes for CASSLAWATATNEKLFF.

The chain links TRBV29-1 to TRBJ2-5, with 11 bases fitting TRBD1. The germline V gene encodes CDR1 SQVTM and CDR2 ANQGSEA. This CDR3 has 16 residues. Unmatched junction bases numbered 14, after V lost 6 bases and J lost 5 bases. CDR3 protein: CSVWTGGAFVGETQYF. CDR3 coding DNA: TGCAGCGTGTGGACAGGGGGCGCATTTGTAGGCGAGACCCAGTACTTC. The entire variable domain, with the rest obtained from reference TRBV29-1 and TRBJ2-5, is as follows: SAVISQKPSRDICQRGTSLTIQCQVDSQVTMMFWYRQQPGQSLTLIATANQGSEATYESGFVIDKFPISRPNLTFSTLTVSNMSPEDSSIYLCSVWTGGAFVGETQYFGPGTRLLVL.

This clonotype has more than one count but fewer than ten. V usage is TRBV27 and J usage is TRBJ2-2, with D perhaps TRBD1 (5 bases). CDR3 length: 12 amino acids. Germline CDR1 MNHEY, CDR2 SMNVEV (reference sequence). The V gene lost 5 bases and the J gene lost 8 bases, with 9 bases spanning the gap. This chain's CDR3 is CASSQRQGELFF. The CDR3 DNA is TGTGCCAGCAGTCAGCGACAGGGGGAGCTGTTTTTT.

The chain has TRBV6-6 and TRBJ1-1; D is perhaps TRBD1 (5 bases). Per the germline V gene, CDR1 is MNHNY and CDR2 is SVGAGI (reference sequence). Trimming shortened V by 10 bases and J by 1 base, and 13 bases separated the two germline ends. This CDR3 region has 13 residues. DNA of the CDR3: TGTGCCACCGACAGAGAGGGGAACACTGAAGCTTTCTTT. Translated: CATDREGNTEAFF.

This sequence joins TRBV5-1 and TRBJ2-7; D uncertain. This CDR3 has 15 amino acids. Trimming took 6 bases from V and 4 from J, leaving 20 bases between them. Germline V CDR1 and CDR2: SGHRS, YFSETQ. CDR3 residues: CASTHRATRMYEQYF. Written as DNA, the CDR3 is TGCGCCAGCACTCATAGGGCCACCAGGATGTACGAGCAGTACTTC.

This clonotype was seen only a few times. The chain joins TRBV7-9 to TRBJ2-5, with 7 nucleotides matching TRBD1. The CDR3 totals 14 residues. CDR1 and CDR2 (germline): SEHNR, FQNEAQ (reference sequence). V gave up 6 bases and J gave up 2 bases; unmatched junction bases: 6. The CDR3 DNA follows: TGTGCCAGCAGTTCCGACAGGGAACAAGAGACCCAGTACTTC. Its translation is CASSSDREQETQYF. Based on the CDR3 plus reference TRBV7-9 and TRBJ2-5, the full variable domain is DTGVSQNPRHKITKRGQNVTFRCDPISEHNRLYWYRQTLGQGPEFLTYFQNEAQLEKSRLLSDRFSAERPKGSFSTLEIQRTEQGDSAMYLCASSSDREQETQYFGPGTRLLVL.